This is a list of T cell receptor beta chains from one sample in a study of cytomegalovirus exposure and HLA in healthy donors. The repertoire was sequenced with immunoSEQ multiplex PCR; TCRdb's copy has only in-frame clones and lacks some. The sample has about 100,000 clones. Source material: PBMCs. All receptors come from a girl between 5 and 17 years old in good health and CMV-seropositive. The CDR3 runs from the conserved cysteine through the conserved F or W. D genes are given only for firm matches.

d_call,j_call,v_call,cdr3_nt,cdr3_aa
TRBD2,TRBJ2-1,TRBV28,TGTGCCAGCATGCGGGGGGGCTCCTACAATGAGCAGTTCTTC,CASMRGGSYNEQFF
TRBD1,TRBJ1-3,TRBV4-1,TGCGCCAGCAGCCACCCGACAGGGGGCTCTGGAAACACCATATATTTT,CASSHPTGGSGNTIYF
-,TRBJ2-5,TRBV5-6,TGTGCCAGCAGCGAAGACAGGGGAGGGGGAGAGACCCAGTACTTC,CASSEDRGGGETQYF
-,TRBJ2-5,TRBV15,TGTGCCACCAGCAGAGGGTCAGGCCAGGAGACCCAGTACTTC,CATSRGSGQETQYF
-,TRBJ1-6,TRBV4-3,TGCGCCAGCAGCCAAGAGGAGGACGGTTCACCCCTCCACTTT,CASSQEEDGSPLHF
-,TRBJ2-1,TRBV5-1,TGCGCCAGCAGTCGGGAGGGGGACAGCTCCTACAATGAGCAGTTCTTC,CASSREGDSSYNEQFF
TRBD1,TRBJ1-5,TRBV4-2,TGTGCCAGCAGTCAAGAAGGGGGCGGGGAGCCCCAGCATTTT,CASSQEGGGEPQHF
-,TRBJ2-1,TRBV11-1,TGTGCCAGCAGCTTAGCGGTTGGGGGAGGAACAATGACTAGTAAGCAGTTCTTC,CASSLAVGGGTMTSKQFF
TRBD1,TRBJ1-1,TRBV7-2,TGTGCCAGCAGCTTTGAACAGGGGCTCACTGAAGCTTTCTTT,CASSFEQGLTEAFF
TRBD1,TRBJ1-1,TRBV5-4,TGTGCCAGCAGCGTGGCCCAGACAGGGCGACGGGGGGAAGCTTTCTTT,CASSVAQTGRRGEAFF
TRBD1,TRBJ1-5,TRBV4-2,TGTGCCAGCAGCCAAACCGGGACAGGGGGGCAGCCCCAGCATTTT,CASSQTGTGGQPQHF
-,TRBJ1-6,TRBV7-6,TGTGCCAGCAGCCACGAGGGCTCCTATAATTCACCCCTCCACTTT,CASSHEGSYNSPLHF
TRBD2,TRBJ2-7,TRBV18,TGTGCCAGCTCACAGACTAGCGGGGGGTTTTCCTACGAGCAGTACTTC,CASSQTSGGFSYEQYF
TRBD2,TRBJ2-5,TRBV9,TGTGCCAGCAGCGGTAGCGGGGGGGCCAGAGAGACCCAGTACTTC,CASSGSGGARETQYF
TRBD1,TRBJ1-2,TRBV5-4,TGTGCCAGCAGTCCGAACGGGGGACAGGCTTACTATGGCTACACCTTC,CASSPNGGQAYYGYTF
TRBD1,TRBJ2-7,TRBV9,TGTGCCAGCAGCGTAGCCGGGACAGGGTCGTACGAGCAGTACTTC,CASSVAGTGSYEQYF
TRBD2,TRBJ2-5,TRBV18,TGTGCCAGCTCACGACTAGCGGGGGATCAAGAGACCCAGTACTTC,CASSRLAGDQETQYF
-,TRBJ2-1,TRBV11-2,TGTGCCAGCAGCTTACATGTTAGCTCCTACAATGAGCAGTTCTTC,CASSLHVSSYNEQFF
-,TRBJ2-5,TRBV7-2,TGTGCCAGCACCCCCCCGGGGGTCCAAGAGACCCAGTACTTC,CASTPPGVQETQYF
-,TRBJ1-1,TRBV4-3,TGCGCCAGCAGCCAAGAGAGTTTGGTTCCGACTGAAGCTTTCTTT,CASSQESLVPTEAFF
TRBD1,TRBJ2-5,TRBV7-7,TGTGCTAGCAGCCCACGGGACAGGGATTCAGAGACCCAGTACTTC,CASSPRDRDSETQYF
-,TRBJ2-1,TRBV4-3,TGCGCCAGCAGCCAAGATTCCAGGAACAATGAGCAGTTCTTC,CASSQDSRNNEQFF
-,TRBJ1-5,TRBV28,TGTGCCAGCAGTTTTAGGGGGACCGTCTCTCAGCCCCAGCATTTT,CASSFRGTVSQPQHF
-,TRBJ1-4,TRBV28,TGTGCCAGCAGCCCACTTGGGACAGAAAAACTGTTTTTT,CASSPLGTEKLFF
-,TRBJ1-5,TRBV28,TGTGCCAGCAGTGGAGGACAGTCCTCTAGTCAACATTTT,CASSGGQSSSQHF
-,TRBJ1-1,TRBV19,TGTGCCAGTCGGACGACAGGCACTACTGAAGCTTTCTTT,CASRTTGTTEAFF
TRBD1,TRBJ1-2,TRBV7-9,TGTGCCAGCGGACAGGCATATGGCTACACCTTC,CASGQAYGYTF
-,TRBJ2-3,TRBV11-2,TGTGCCAGCAGCTTAGGTGGGACAAGCTTCACAGATACGCAGTATTTT,CASSLGGTSFTDTQYF
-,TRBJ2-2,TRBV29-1,TGCAGCGTCGGGGATCCCGGGGAGCTGTTTTTT,CSVGDPGELFF
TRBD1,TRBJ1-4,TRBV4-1,TGCGCCAGCAGCCAAGATGCCCCGGGACAGACTGCAACTAATGAAAAACTGTTTTTT,CASSQDAPGQTATNEKLFF
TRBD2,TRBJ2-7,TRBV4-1,TGCGCCAGCAGCCAAGAGATGGCGGCCGGGAGGGCCCACGAGCAGTACTTC,CASSQEMAAGRAHEQYF
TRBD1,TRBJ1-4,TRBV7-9,TGTGCCAGCAGCTTTGTGGGACAGGGCGTAGCTAATGAAAAACTGTTTTTT,CASSFVGQGVANEKLFF
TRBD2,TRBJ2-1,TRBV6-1,TGTGCCAGCAGTGAAGTCAGCGGGGACTACAATGAGCAGTTCTTC,CASSEVSGDYNEQFF
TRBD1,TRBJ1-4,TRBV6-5,TGTGCCAGCACTCTAGGAGGGGGCGATGAAAAACTGTTTTTT,CASTLGGGDEKLFF
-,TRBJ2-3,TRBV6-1,TGTGCCAGCAGTGAAGCGAGCGGGCACACAGATACGCAGTATTTT,CASSEASGHTDTQYF
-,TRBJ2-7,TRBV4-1,TGCGCCAGCAGCCGGGGGGTTTCCTACGAGCAGTACTTC,CASSRGVSYEQYF
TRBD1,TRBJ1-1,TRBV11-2,TGTGCCAGCAGCTTTCAGGGGGCCTCGAACACTGAAGCTTTCTTT,CASSFQGASNTEAFF
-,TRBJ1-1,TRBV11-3,TGTGCCAGCACCCCCTGGAGGGAAGGAACTGAAGCTTTCTTT,CASTPWREGTEAFF
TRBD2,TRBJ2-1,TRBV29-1,TGCAGCGTGACTAGCGGGGGGCACAATGAGCAGTTCTTC,CSVTSGGHNEQFF
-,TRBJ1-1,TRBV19,TGTGCCAGTAGGAACGGAGACAGGCGACTTGAAGCTTTCTTT,CASRNGDRRLEAFF
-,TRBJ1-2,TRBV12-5,TGTGCTAGTGGTTTAGGGCGCGGGGGGGGCTACACCTTC,CASGLGRGGGYTF
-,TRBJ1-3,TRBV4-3,TGCGCCAGCAGCCACTCCACGGCGGTCTCTGGAAACACCATATATTTT,CASSHSTAVSGNTIYF
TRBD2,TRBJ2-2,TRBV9,TGTGCCAGCAGCGAGAGGCGCGGGGGGGTTACCGGGGAGCTGTTTTTT,CASSERRGGVTGELFF
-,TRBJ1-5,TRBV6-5,TGTGCCAGCAGTTCCCTTGCCGGAGGGAGCAATCAGCCCCAGCATTTT,CASSSLAGGSNQPQHF
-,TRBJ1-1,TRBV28,TGTGCCAGCAGTTTTGCGAGAATGAACACTGAAGCTTTCTTT,CASSFARMNTEAFF
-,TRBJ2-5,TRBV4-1,TGCGCCAGCAGCCAGGGCCCAGCTGAGACCCAGTACTTC,CASSQGPAETQYF
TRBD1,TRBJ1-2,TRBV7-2,TGTGCCAGCAGCTTAGGGCAGGGGGCTAAGGACTATGGCTACACCTTC,CASSLGQGAKDYGYTF
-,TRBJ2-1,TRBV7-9,TGTGCCAGCAGCTTAGAAAGGAGTAACAATGAGCAGTTCTTC,CASSLERSNNEQFF
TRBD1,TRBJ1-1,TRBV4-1,TGCGCCAGCAGCCAGGACAGGGTGCTGAACACTGAAGCTTTCTTT,CASSQDRVLNTEAFF
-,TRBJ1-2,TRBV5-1,TGCGCCAGCAGCTTGGCAGGGGTCTATGGCTACACCTTC,CASSLAGVYGYTF
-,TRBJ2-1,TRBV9,TGTGCCAGCAGCGCTAGCCATGAGCAGTTCTTC,CASSASHEQFF
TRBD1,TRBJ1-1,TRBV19,TGTGCCAGTAGTATTTTCGGTTACAGGGGACAGAGTGAAGCTTTCTTT,CASSIFGYRGQSEAFF
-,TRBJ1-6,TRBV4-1,TGCGCCAGCAGCCAGGGGGGTGGGGACGGCGATTCACCCCTCCACTTT,CASSQGGGDGDSPLHF
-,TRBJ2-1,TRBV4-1,TGCGCCAGCAGCCAAGCGGGGTGGTTAGAGCAGTTCTTC,CASSQAGWLEQFF
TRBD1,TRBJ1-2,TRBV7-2,TGTGCCAGCAGGGCCCTAAGATTGGGGGAGACAGGGGATCATGGCTACACCTTC,CASRALRLGETGDHGYTF
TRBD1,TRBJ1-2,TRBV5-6,TGTGCCAGCAGCTTGGGGCAGGGGGCGGACGGCTACACCTTC,CASSLGQGADGYTF
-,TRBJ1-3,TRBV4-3,TGCGCCAGCAGCCAAGATCGACGGGGGTCCTCTGGAAACACCATATATTTT,CASSQDRRGSSGNTIYF